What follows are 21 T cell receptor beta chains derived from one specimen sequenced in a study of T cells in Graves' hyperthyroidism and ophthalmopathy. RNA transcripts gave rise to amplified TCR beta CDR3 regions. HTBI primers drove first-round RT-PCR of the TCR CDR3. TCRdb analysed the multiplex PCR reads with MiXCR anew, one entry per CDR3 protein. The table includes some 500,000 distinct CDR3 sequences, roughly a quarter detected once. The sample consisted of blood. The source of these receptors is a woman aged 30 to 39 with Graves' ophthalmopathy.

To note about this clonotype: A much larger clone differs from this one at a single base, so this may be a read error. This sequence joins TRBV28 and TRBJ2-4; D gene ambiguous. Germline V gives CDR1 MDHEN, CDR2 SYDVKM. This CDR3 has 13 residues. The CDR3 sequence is CASSLPGKNIKYF. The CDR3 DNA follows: TGTGCCAGCAGTCTCCCAGGCAAAAACATTAAGTACTTC.

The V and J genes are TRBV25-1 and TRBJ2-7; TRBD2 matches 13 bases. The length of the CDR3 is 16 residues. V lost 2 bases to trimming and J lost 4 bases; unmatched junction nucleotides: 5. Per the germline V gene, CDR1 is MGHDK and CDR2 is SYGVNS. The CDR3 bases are TGTGCCAGCAGTGAACCGCGACTAGCGGGAGGATACGAGCAGTACTTC. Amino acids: CASSEPRLAGGYEQYF.

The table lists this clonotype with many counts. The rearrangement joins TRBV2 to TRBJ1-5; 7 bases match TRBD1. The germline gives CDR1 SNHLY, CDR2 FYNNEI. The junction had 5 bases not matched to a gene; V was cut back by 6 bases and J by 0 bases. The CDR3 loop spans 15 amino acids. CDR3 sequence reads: CASRPRDSSNQPQHF. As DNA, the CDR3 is TGTGCCAGCAGACCCCGGGACAGTAGCAATCAGCCCCAGCATTTT.

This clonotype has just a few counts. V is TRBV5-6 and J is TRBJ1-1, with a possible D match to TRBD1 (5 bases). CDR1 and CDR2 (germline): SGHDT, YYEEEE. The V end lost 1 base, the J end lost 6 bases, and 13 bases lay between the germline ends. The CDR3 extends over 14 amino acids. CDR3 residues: CASSLWGVGSEAFF. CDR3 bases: TGTGCCAGCAGCTTGTGGGGGGTCGGGTCTGAAGCTTTCTTT.

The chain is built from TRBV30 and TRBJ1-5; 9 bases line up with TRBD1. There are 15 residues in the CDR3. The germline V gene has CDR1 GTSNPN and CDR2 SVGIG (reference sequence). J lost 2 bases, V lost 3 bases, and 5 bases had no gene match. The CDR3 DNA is TGTGCCTGGAGCTTAAGGGACAGGGGCAATCAGCCCCAGCATTTT. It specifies CAWSLRDRGNQPQHF.

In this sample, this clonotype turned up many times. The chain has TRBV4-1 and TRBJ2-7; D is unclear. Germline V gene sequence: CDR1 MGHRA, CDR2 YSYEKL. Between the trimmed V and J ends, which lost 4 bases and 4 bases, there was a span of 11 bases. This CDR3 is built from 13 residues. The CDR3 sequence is CASSPTWGYEQYF. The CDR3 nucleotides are TGCGCCAGCAGCCCGACATGGGGTTACGAGCAGTACTTC.

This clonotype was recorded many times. CDR3 DNA: TGTGCCATCAGGGACAGGGGCCAAGAGACCCAGTACTTC. Protein: CAIRDRGQETQYF. The chain is built from TRBV10-3 and TRBJ2-5, with 9 bases matching TRBD1. The CDR3 runs 13 residues. The germline gives CDR1 ENHRY, CDR2 SYGVKD. With V trimmed by 6 bases and J by 1 base, 0 bases remained unmatched.

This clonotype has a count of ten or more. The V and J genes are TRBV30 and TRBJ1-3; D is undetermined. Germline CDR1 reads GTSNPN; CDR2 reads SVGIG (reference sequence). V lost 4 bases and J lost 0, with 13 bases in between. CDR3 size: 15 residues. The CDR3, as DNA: TGTGCCTGGACTGGTAGTGTTCGCTCTGGAAACACCATATATTTT. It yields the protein CAWTGSVRSGNTIYF.

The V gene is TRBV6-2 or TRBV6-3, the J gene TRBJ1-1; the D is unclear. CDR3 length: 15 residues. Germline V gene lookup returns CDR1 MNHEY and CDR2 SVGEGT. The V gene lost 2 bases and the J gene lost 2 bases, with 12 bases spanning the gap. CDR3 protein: CASSYSVAANTEAFF. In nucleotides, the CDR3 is TGTGCCAGCAGTTACAGTGTCGCAGCCAACACTGAAGCTTTCTTT.

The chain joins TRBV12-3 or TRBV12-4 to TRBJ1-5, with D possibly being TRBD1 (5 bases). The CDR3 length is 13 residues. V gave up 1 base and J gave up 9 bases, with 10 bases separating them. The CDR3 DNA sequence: TGTGCCAGCAGTTTAGACGGGCAGGGGCCCCAGCATTTT. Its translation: CASSLDGQGPQHF.

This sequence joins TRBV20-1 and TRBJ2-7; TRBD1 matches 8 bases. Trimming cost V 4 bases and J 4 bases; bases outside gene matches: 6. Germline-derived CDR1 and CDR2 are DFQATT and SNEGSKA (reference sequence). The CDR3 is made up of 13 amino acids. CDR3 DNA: TGCAGTGCTACCGGGACAGGTTTTTACGAGCAGTACTTC. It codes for CSATGTGFYEQYF.

CDR3 loop: CASSSPGLAGAGELFF. The CDR3 nucleotides read TGTGCCAGCAGCTCCCCGGGACTAGCGGGGGCCGGGGAGCTGTTTTTT. The chain employs TRBV5-4 and TRBJ2-2; 14 positions match TRBD2. The CDR3 runs to 16 residues. V lost 3 bases and J lost 6; bases outside the gene matches: 4. Germline V gene sequence: CDR1 SGHNT, CDR2 YYREEE (reference sequence).

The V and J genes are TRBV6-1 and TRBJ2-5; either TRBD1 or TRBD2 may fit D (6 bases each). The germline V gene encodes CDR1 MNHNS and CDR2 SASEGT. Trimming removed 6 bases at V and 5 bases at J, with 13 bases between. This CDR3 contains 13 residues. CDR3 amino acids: CASSQLGGETQYF. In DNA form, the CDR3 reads TGTGCCAGCAGCCAACTAGGGGGGGAGACCCAGTACTTC.

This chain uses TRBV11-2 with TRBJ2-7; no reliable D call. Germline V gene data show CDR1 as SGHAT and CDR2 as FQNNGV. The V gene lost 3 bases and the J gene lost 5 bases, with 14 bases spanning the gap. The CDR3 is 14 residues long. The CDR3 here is CASSFVLHGDEQYF. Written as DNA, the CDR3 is TGTGCCAGCAGCTTTGTGTTGCACGGAGACGAGCAGTACTTC.

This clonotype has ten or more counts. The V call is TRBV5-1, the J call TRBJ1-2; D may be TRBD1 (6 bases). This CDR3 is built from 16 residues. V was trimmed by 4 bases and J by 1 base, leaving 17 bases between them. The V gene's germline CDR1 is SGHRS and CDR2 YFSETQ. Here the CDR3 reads CASSPDRTADNYGYTF. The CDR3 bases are TGCGCCAGCAGCCCCGACCGGACAGCCGATAACTATGGCTACACCTTC.

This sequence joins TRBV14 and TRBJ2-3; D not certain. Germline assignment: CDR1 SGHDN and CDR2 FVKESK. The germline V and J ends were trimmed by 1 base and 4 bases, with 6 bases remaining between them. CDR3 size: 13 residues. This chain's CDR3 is CASSQGIADTQYF. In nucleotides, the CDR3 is TGTGCCAGCAGCCAAGGAATCGCAGATACGCAGTATTTT.

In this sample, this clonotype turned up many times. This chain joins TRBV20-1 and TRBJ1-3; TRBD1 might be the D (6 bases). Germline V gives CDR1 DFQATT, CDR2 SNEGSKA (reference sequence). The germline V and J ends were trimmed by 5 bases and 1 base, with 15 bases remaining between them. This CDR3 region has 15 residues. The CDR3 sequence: CSAGGGSTSGNTIYF. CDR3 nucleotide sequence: TGCAGTGCTGGGGGCGGTAGTACGTCTGGAAACACCATATATTTT.

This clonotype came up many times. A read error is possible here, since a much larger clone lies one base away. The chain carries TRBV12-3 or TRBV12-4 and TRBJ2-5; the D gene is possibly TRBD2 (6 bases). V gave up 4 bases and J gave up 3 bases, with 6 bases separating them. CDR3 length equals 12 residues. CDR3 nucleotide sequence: TGTGCCAGCAGTTGGGGGGAAGAGACCCAGTACTTC. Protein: CASSWGEETQYF.

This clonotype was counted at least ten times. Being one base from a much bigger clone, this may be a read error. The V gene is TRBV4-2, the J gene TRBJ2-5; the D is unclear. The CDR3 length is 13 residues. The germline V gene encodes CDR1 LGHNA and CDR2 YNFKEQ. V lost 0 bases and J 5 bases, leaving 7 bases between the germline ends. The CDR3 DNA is TGTGCCAGCAGCCAAGAGGTTCGGGAGACCCAGTACTTC. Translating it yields CASSQEVRETQYF.

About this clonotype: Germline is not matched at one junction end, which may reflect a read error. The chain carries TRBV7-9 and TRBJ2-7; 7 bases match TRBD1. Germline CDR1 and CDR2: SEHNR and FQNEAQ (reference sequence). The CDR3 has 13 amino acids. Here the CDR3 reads CASSGDSSYEHYF. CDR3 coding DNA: TGTGCCAGCAGCGGGGACAGCTCCTACGAGCACTACTTC.

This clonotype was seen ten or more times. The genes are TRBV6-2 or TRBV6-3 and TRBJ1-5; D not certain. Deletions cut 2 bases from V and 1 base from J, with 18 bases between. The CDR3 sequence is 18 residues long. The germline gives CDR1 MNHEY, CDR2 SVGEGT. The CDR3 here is CASSYRRQTTGSNQPQHF. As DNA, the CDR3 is TGTGCCAGCAGTTACCGGCGTCAGACCACGGGGAGCAATCAGCCCCAGCATTTT.